This T cell receptor (beta chain) was recorded in a study of beta chain features in type 1 diabetes. The study's findings and limits: Reduced insertions and increased deletions marked VDJ junctions in type 1 diabetes patients. PCR might show a preference for shorter templates, equally across patients and controls. Researchers cautioned that cDNA sequencing could over-represent cells with high TCR expression.

Reverse transcription of all isolated RNA meant that expressed TCRB transcripts were sequenced. Data came from immunoSEQ multiplex PCR; TCRdb stores just in-frame clones and leaves some out. The repertoire holds 850,000 to 900,000 clones, with under 20% as singletons. To note about this clone: The antigen remains undetermined.

Germline V gene sequence: CDR1 LNHNV, CDR2 YYDKDF (reference sequence). This CDR3 spans 13 amino acids. Trimming cost V 0 bases and J 9 bases, with 11 bases left between them. The chain couples TRBV15 to TRBJ1-2; possibly TRBD1 for D (5 bases). The specimen was naive CD4+ T cells from blood. This clonotype was sampled from a woman under 30 in good health. The CDR3 is CATSRDQGRSYTF. The CDR3 nucleotides read TGTGCCACCAGCAGAGATCAGGGCAGGAGCTACACCTTC. Using reference TRBV15 and TRBJ1-2 for the parts outside the CDR3, the full variable domain is DAMVIQNPRYQVTQFGKPVTLSCSQTLNHNVMYWYQQKSSQAPKLLFHYYDKDFNNEADTPDNFQSRRPNTSFCFLDIRSPGLGDTAMYLCATSRDQGRSYTFGSGTRLTVV.